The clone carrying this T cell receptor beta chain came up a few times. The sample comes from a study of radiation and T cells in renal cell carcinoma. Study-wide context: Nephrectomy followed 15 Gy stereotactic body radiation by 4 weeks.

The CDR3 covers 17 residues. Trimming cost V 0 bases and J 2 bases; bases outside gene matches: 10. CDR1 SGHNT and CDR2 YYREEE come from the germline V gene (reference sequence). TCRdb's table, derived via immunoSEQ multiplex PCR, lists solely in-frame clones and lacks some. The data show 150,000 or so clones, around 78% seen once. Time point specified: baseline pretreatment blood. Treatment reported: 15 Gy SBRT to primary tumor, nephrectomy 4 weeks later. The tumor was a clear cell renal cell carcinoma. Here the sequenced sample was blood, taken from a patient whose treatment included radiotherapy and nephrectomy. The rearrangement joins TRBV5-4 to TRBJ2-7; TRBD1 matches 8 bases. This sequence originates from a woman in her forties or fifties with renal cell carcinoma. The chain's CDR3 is CASSLGGGTGLPYEQYF. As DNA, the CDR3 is TGTGCCAGCAGCTTGGGGGGTGGGACAGGCTTACCCTACGAGCAGTACTTC.